The clone carrying this T cell receptor beta chain was picked up many times. This specimen comes from a study of Graves' ophthalmopathy and Graves' hyperthyroidism. Germline-derived CDR1 and CDR2 are SGHTA and FQGNSA. V shed 4 bases and J shed 0 bases, with 13 bases lying between them. There are 16 residues in the CDR3. RNA transcripts yielded amplified TCR beta CDR3 regions. Investigators did first-round RT-PCR with HTBI primers, then second-round multiplex PCR. MiXCR, run by TCRdb on the multiplex PCR reads, gives a single entry per CDR3 protein. The top ten hold approximately 7% of the sample, which has over 500,000 distinct CDR3 sequences, 20% to 25% seen once.

The source of this sequence is a woman younger than 35 with stable Graves' hyperthyroidism. Some clones in this sample may be carry-over from other donors' samples. Sample: peripheral blood. The chain joins TRBV7-2 to TRBJ1-3, with a tentative D call TRBD1 (6 bases). CDR3 amino acids: CASSYAPGVSGNTIYF. DNA for the CDR3: TGTGCCAGCAGCTACGCGCCAGGGGTCTCTGGAAACACCATATATTTT.